This T cell receptor (beta chain) stems from a study of Ad26.COV2.S vaccination and SARS-CoV-2 variants. Study background: Into the muscle, Ad26.COV2.S was dosed once or twice, 56 days apart.

Germline V gives CDR1 KGHSH, CDR2 LQKENI. This CDR3 is 14 amino acids long. V was trimmed by 4 bases and J by 4 bases, leaving 12 bases between them. Measured with immunoSEQ multiplex PCR; TCRdb has only the in-frame clones, and not every one. The sample consists of fewer than 500,000 clones, nearly 90% of them appearing once. Treatment of the sample: approximately 18 received Ad26.COV2.S at low or high dose, single or two shots; 5 received placebo; per-sample allocation not given. The study sampled participants on day 63 after the first vaccine or placebo injection. The sample in question was peripheral blood, obtained in a trial of Ad26.COV2.S vaccine versus placebo. This receptor was identified in a person between 18 and 60 years old who received the Ad26.COV2.S COVID-19 vaccine or a placebo. This chain joins TRBV18 and TRBJ2-3; D might be TRBD2 (6 bases). The CDR3 loop is CASSRETRADTQYF. Written as DNA, the CDR3 is TGTGCCAGCTCACGGGAGACTAGAGCAGATACGCAGTATTTT. The whole variable domain, remainder taken from reference TRBV18 and TRBJ2-3, is NAGVMQNPRHLVRRRGQEARLRCSPMKGHSHVYWYRQLPEEGLKFMVYLQKENIIDESGMPKERFSAEFPKEGPSILRIQQVVRGDSAAYFCASSRETRADTQYFGPGTRLTVL.